The 5 T cell receptor beta chains reported below all come from one sample, sequenced in a study of T-cell memory formation after mild COVID-19. TCRdb passed the 5' RACE reads through MiXCR, listing each CDR3 protein once. Of roughly 310,000 distinct CDR3 sequences listed, approximately 15% were seen once; the top ten hold around a fifth. Material for sequencing was PBMCs or a T cell subset sorted from them (not recorded which). The receptor set was obtained from a man in his late teens or twenties who had mild COVID-19 (a few samples of this study predate the infection). Cell type and time point are not known.

This CDR3 is CASSDSNPWAPQHF. The CDR3 DNA reads as TGTGCCAGCAGTGACTCGAACCCTTGGGCGCCCCAGCATTTT. V and J are TRBV6-4 and TRBJ1-5; D remains unclear. The CDR3 loop spans 14 amino acids. Deletions cut 0 bases from V and 9 bases from J, with 12 bases between. Germline CDR1 reads MRHNA; CDR2 reads SNTAGT.

The J gene is TRBJ2-3, the V gene TRBV5-1; tentative D call: TRBD1 (6 bases). The CDR3 has 16 residues. Germline lookup yields CDR1 SGHRS and CDR2 YFSETQ. The V and J ends lost 2 bases and 0 bases respectively, with 13 bases between them. The CDR3 DNA is TGCGCCAGCAGCTTACAGGGTGCTCCTAGCACAGATACGCAGTATTTT. This sequence encodes CASSLQGAPSTDTQYF.

This chain links TRBV25-1 with TRBJ2-7, with 9 positions matching TRBD1. The CDR3 extends over 12 amino acids. V dropped 7 bases and J dropped 9; count of bases not matched to a gene: 7. CDR1 and CDR2 from the germline V gene are MGHDK and SYGVNS. The CDR3 DNA reads TGTGCCAGCAACGGTGGGACAGGGCGGCAGTACGTC. It encodes CASNGGTGRQYV.

The J gene is TRBJ1-2, the V gene TRBV7-2, with D perhaps TRBD1 (5 bases). Trimming left V 8 bases short and J 8 bases short, with 12 bases between. Per the germline V gene, CDR1 is SGHTA and CDR2 is FQGNSA. This CDR3 comprises 11 residues. The CDR3: CASGVGAGYTF. Written as DNA, the CDR3 is TGTGCCAGCGGTGTCGGGGCGGGCTACACCTTC.

V usage is TRBV9 and J usage is TRBJ2-5; D assignment may be TRBD1 or TRBD2 (7 bases each). Germline V gives CDR1 SGDLS, CDR2 YYNGEE. V was pared by 3 bases and J by 4 bases, with 13 bases between. This CDR3 comprises 14 residues. The CDR3 loop is CASSAGGRGETQYF. The CDR3 region has the DNA TGTGCCAGCAGCGCAGGGGGGAGGGGAGAGACCCAGTACTTC.